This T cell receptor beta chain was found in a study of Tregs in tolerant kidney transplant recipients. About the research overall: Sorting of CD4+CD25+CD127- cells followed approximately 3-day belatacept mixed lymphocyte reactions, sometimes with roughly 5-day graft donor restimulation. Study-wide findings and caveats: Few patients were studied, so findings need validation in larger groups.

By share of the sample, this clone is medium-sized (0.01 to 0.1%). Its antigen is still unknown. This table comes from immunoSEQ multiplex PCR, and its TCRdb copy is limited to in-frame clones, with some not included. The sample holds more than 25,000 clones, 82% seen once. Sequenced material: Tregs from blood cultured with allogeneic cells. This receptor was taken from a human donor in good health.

The CDR3 region has the DNA TGCGCCAGCAGGTTTGGCACTGAAGCTTTCTTT. It codes for CASRFGTEAFF. The chain carries TRBV5-1 and TRBJ1-1, with D uncertain. The germline V and J ends were trimmed by 5 bases and 4 bases, with 6 bases remaining between them. This CDR3 is built from 11 residues. Germline CDR1 SGHRS, CDR2 YFSETQ.